This T cell receptor beta chain was observed in a study of Graves' ophthalmopathy and Graves' hyperthyroidism. In its sample, this clonotype was seen many times. Beta-chain TCR CDR3 regions were amplified from RNA transcripts. Scientists carried out first-round RT-PCR using HTBI primers and then a second-round multiplex PCR. Via MiXCR, TCRdb re-called the multiplex PCR reads, giving one row per CDR3 protein. In the table there are over a million distinct CDR3 sequences, about two fifths of which are singletons. CDR1 is SGHTA, CDR2 FQGNSA, per germline. The CDR3 contains 15 residues. J lost 2 bases, V lost 2 bases, and 4 bases had no gene match.

This sequence was found in an adult man with Graves' hyperthyroidism. The chain links TRBV7-2 to TRBJ2-7, with TRBD2 matching over 9 bases. The sample was peripheral blood or thyroid tissue (not recorded which). The CDR3 sequence is CASSLIAGVTYEQYF. CDR3 sequence (DNA): TGTGCCAGCAGCTTAATAGCGGGGGTGACCTACGAGCAGTACTTC.